These 21 T cell receptor beta chains were all obtained from the same sample, sequenced in a study of blood T cell repertoires in COVID-19. The table came from immunoSEQ multiplex PCR; TCRdb's copy has only in-frame clones and leaves some out. The sample has about 130,000 clones, over 80% seen once. Sequencing used peripheral blood. These receptors all stem from a man aged 50 or older with active COVID-19.

The chain couples TRBV19 to TRBJ2-1, with 7 bases that match TRBD1. Germline V gene data show CDR1 as LNHDA and CDR2 as SQIVND (reference sequence). V lost 3 bases and J lost 0; bases outside the gene matches: 2. There are 15 residues in the CDR3. This CDR3 is CASSIGQVSYNEQFF. CDR3 bases: TGTGCCAGTAGTATCGGACAGGTCTCCTACAATGAGCAGTTCTTC.

V is TRBV18 and J is TRBJ2-2; weak D call: TRBD2 (7 bases). Germline lookup yields CDR1 KGHSH and CDR2 LQKENI. Trimming left V 6 bases short and J 6 bases short, with 20 bases between. CDR3 length: 16 residues. CDR3: CASSPTGGAGPGELFF. In nucleotides, the CDR3 is TGTGCCAGCTCCCCGACGGGGGGCGCAGGTCCCGGGGAGCTGTTTTTT.

The chain uses TRBV6-6 and TRBJ2-1, with TRBD2 as a possible D gene (6 bases). This CDR3 is built from 15 residues. Germline CDR1 MNHNY, CDR2 SVGAGI (reference sequence). V lost 2 bases, J lost 1 base, and 9 bases lay in between. The CDR3 nucleotides read TGTGCCAGCAGTTACCCTGGGGGGTCCTACAATGAGCAGTTCTTC. This gives the protein CASSYPGGSYNEQFF.

CDR3 DNA: TGTGCCAGCAGTGAAGGACAGGGTACAGATACGCAGTATTTT. Protein sequence: CASSEGQGTDTQYF. V is TRBV2 and J is TRBJ2-3; TRBD1 agrees at 7 bases. The CDR3 consists of 14 residues. Germline loops: CDR1 SNHLY, CDR2 FYNNEI. V dropped 1 base and J dropped 3; count of bases not matched to a gene: 1.

This clone came up once. The chain carries TRBV6-5 and TRBJ2-3; 7 bases align to TRBD1. Trimming at V came to 7 bases and at J to 0 bases, leaving 7 bases not matched to a gene. There are 15 residues in the CDR3. Germline assignment: CDR1 MNHEY and CDR2 SVGAGI. The CDR3 DNA reads TGTGCCAGCAAAGAAGGGGGCCTTAGCACAGATACGCAGTATTTT. Translating it yields CASKEGGLSTDTQYF.

The chain uses TRBV19 and TRBJ2-3, with 10 bases matching TRBD1. This CDR3 spans 15 amino acids. CDR1 LNHDA and CDR2 SQIVND come from the germline V gene (reference sequence). J was trimmed by 1 base and V by 4 bases; bases with no gene match: 2. CDR3 in amino acids: CASSTGTGGTDTQYF. In DNA, the CDR3 is TGTGCCAGTAGTACGGGGACAGGGGGCACAGATACGCAGTATTTT.

V and J are TRBV6-5 and TRBJ1-6; D gene uncertain. Trimming took off 7 bases at V and 6 bases at J, with 13 bases between the two ends. This CDR3 is 14 amino acids long. CDR1 is MNHEY and CDR2 is SVGAGI in the germline V gene. The CDR3 region has the DNA TGTGCCAGCACCCAGGCCAGCCTTAATTCACCCCTCCACTTT. This translates into CASTQASLNSPLHF.

The chain carries TRBV11-3 and TRBJ2-1, with D possibly being TRBD2 (6 bases). Per the germline V gene, CDR1 is SGHNT and CDR2 is YENEEA. Between the trimmed V and J ends, which lost 3 bases and 8 bases, there was a span of 17 bases. CDR3 length: 15 amino acids. In DNA form, the CDR3 reads TGTGCCAGCAGCTTGGGGGGACCCGTCTCCCATGAGCAGTTCTTC. Its translation is CASSLGGPVSHEQFF.

The chain is built from TRBV27 and TRBJ1-5, with TRBD1 matching over 8 bases. Germline CDR1 reads MNHEY; CDR2 reads SMNVEV (reference sequence). V lost 6 bases to trimming and J lost 3 bases; unmatched junction nucleotides: 10. This CDR3 region has 16 residues. CDR3 in DNA: TGTGCCAGCAGAGTAACCGGGACAGGCCTCAATCAGCCCCAGCATTTT. It yields the protein CASRVTGTGLNQPQHF.

The V and J genes are TRBV5-4 and TRBJ1-4, with unresolved D. CDR3 length: 13 amino acids. V shed 4 bases and J shed 8 bases, with 12 bases lying between them. Germline loops: CDR1 SGHNT, CDR2 YYREEE (reference sequence). CDR3 in amino acids: CASSRREGEKLFF. Here the CDR3 DNA reads TGTGCCAGCAGCCGTCGGGAAGGGGAAAAACTGTTTTTT.

The chain employs TRBV7-8 and TRBJ1-5; maybe TRBD1 (6 bases). CDR3 size: 15 residues. Trimming removed 5 bases from V and 0 bases from J, with 11 bases in between. CDR1 SGHVS and CDR2 FQNEAQ come from the germline V gene. CDR3 bases: TGTGCCAGCAGCCGTACAGGGAATAGCAATCAGCCCCAGCATTTT. It specifies CASSRTGNSNQPQHF.

In this sample, this clone turned up a few times. V is TRBV4-1 and J is TRBJ2-7; D is uncertain. The CDR3 covers 14 residues. Germline CDR1 reads MGHRA; CDR2 reads YSYEKL. V was shortened by 2 bases and J by 6 bases, with 14 bases between the two germline ends. The CDR3 region has the DNA TGCGCCAGCAGCCAAAACCCCCAGATGCTCGAGCAGTACTTC. Translated: CASSQNPQMLEQYF.

Only a few counts were recorded for this clone. V gene TRBV6-5 combines with J gene TRBJ1-6, with D maybe TRBD1 (6 bases). The CDR3 is 14 residues long. V was trimmed by 0 bases and J by 9 bases, leaving 9 bases between them. CDR1 and CDR2 from the germline V gene are MNHEY and SVGAGI. CDR3 nucleotides: TGTGCCAGCAGTTACTCGGGACACCTTTCACCCCTCCACTTT. Its protein is CASSYSGHLSPLHF.

The chain has TRBV10-3 and TRBJ2-7, with 11 bases fitting TRBD1. V dropped 9 bases and J dropped 1; count of bases not matched to a gene: 8. Germline CDR1 ENHRY, CDR2 SYGVKD. The length of the CDR3 is 15 residues. CDR3: CAIKRGQGASYEQYF. The DNA for the CDR3 is TGTGCCATTAAGAGAGGACAGGGGGCTTCCTACGAGCAGTACTTC.

The chain links TRBV29-1 to TRBJ2-1, with a tentative D call TRBD1 (5 bases). This CDR3 is built from 17 residues. V lost 0 bases and J lost 0, with 15 bases in between. CDR1 and CDR2 (germline): SQVTM, ANQGSEA. The CDR3 region is CSVEDQVGVSSYNEQFF. DNA of the CDR3: TGCAGCGTTGAAGATCAGGTAGGGGTTAGCTCCTACAATGAGCAGTTCTTC.

This clone turned up a few times. This chain uses TRBV5-5 with TRBJ1-6, with D hard to call. Germline V CDR1 and CDR2: SGHKS, YYEKEE (reference sequence). V lost 0 bases and J lost 12, with 22 bases in between. The CDR3 spans 17 residues. CDR3 bases: TGTGCCAGCAGCTTGGCCGATGGGGAGCAGGCCCGTTTACCCCTCCACTTT. Its protein product is CASSLADGEQARLPLHF.

The CDR3 is CASSYSTGNGEQYF. In DNA, the CDR3 is TGTGCCAGCAGCTACTCGACAGGGAACGGCGAGCAGTACTTC. This chain joins TRBV11-2 and TRBJ2-7; 7 bases line up with TRBD1. V lost 4 bases, J lost 6 bases, and 9 bases stayed unmatched. CDR3 size: 14 residues. CDR1 and CDR2 (germline): SGHAT, FQNNGV.

This clone showed up just once. The J gene is TRBJ1-1, the V gene TRBV6-2 or TRBV6-3; D is uncertain. The V gene lost 5 bases and the J gene lost 0 bases, with 7 bases spanning the gap. CDR3 length equals 13 residues. CDR1 and CDR2 from the germline V gene are MNHEY and SVGEGT. The CDR3 loop reads CASSNRVNTEAFF. The CDR3 nucleotides are TGTGCCAGCAGTAATCGGGTGAACACTGAAGCTTTCTTT.

This chain links TRBV9 with TRBJ1-4; D possibly corresponds to TRBD1 (6 bases). Germline loops: CDR1 SGDLS, CDR2 YYNGEE. Deletions cut 2 bases from V and 8 bases from J, with 16 bases between. The CDR3 consists of 15 residues. The CDR3 sequence is CASSVGGRMGEKLFF. The DNA for the CDR3 is TGTGCCAGCAGCGTCGGGGGGCGGATGGGAGAAAAACTGTTTTTT.

V gene TRBV7-9 combines with J gene TRBJ2-1; tentatively, D is TRBD1 (5 bases). The germline CDR1 and CDR2 sequences are SEHNR and FQNEAQ (reference sequence). This CDR3 is 17 amino acids long. V was clipped by 5 bases and J by 0 bases, with 17 bases between them. As DNA, the CDR3 is TGTGCCAGCAGCATCTTAGGGGCCCGAAGCTCCTACAATGAGCAGTTCTTC. Translating gives CASSILGARSSYNEQFF. Full variable domain (outside the CDR3, taken from reference TRBV7-9 and TRBJ2-1): DTGVSQNPRHKITKRGQNVTFRCDPISEHNRLYWYRQTLGQGPEFLTYFQNEAQLEKSRLLSDRFSAERPKGSFSTLEIQRTEQGDSAMYLCASSILGARSSYNEQFFGPGTRLTVL.

This clone occurred once. The V gene is TRBV5-6, the J gene TRBJ2-1, with 7 bases fitting TRBD1. V shed 3 bases and J 9 bases; nucleotides not matched to a gene: 6. CDR3 size: 13 residues. Germline assignment: CDR1 SGHDT and CDR2 YYEEEE. The CDR3 DNA reads TGTGCCAGCAGCTCAACAGGGGTTGGTGAGCAGTTCTTC. Its protein product is CASSSTGVGEQFF.